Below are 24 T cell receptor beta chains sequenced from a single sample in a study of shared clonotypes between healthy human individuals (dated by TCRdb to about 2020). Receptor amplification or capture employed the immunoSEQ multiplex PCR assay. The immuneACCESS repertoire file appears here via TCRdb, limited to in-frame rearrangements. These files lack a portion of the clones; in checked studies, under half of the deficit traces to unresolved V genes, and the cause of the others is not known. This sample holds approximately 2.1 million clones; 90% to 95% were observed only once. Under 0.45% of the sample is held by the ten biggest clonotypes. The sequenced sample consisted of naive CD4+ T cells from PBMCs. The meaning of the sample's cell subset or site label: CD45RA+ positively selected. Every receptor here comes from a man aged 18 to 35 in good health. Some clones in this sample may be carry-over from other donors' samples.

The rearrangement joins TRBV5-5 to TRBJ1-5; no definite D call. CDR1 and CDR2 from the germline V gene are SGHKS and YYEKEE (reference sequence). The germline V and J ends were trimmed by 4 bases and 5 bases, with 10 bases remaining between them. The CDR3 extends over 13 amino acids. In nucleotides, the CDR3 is TGTGCCAGCAGCCAAGCCGGAGATCAGCCCCAGCATTTT. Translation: CASSQAGDQPQHF. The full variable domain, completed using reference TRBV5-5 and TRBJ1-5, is DAGVTQSPTHLIKTRGQQVTLRCSPISGHKSVSWYQQVLGQGPQFIFQYYEKEERGRGNFPDRFSARQFPNYSSELNVNALLLGDSALYLCASSQAGDQPQHFGDGTRLSIL.

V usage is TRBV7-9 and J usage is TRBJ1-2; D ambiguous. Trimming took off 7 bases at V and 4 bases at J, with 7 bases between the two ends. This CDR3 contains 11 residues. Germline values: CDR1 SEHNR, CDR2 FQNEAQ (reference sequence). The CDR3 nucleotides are TGTGCCAGCACCCCAATCTATGGCTACACCTTC. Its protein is CASTPIYGYTF.

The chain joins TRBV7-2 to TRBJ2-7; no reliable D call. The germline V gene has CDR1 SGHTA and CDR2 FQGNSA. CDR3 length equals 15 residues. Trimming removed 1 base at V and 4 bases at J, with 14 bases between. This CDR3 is CASSLVGYPTYEQYF. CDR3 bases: TGTGCCAGCAGCTTAGTAGGCTACCCGACTTACGAGCAGTACTTC.

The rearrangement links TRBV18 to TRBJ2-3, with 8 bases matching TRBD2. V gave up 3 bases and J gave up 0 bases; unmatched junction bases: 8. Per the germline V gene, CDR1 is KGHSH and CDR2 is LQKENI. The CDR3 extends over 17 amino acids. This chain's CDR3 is CASSPIRSGGSTDTQYF. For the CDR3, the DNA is TGTGCCAGCTCACCTATAAGGAGCGGGGGAAGCACAGATACGCAGTATTTT.

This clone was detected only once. The CDR3 DNA is TGTGCCAGCAGCCCCCCCTTCCGGGATCCCCCCCAGCATTTT. Residues: CASSPPFRDPPQHF. J is TRBJ1-5 and V is TRBV21-1. TRBV21-1 is deemed a pseudogene. The CDR3 has 14 amino acids.

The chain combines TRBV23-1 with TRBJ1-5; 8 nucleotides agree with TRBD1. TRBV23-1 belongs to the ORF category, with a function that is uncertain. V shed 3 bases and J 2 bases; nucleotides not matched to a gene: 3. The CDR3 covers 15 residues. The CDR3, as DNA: TGCGCCAGCAGTCATGGGACAGGATGCAATCAGCCCCAGCATTTT. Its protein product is CASSHGTGCNQPQHF.

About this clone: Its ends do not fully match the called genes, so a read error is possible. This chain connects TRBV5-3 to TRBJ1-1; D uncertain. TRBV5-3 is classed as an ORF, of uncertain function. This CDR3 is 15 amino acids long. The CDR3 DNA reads TGTGCCAGCAGCTTGTATGCAGGACTGAACACTGAAGCTTTCTTT. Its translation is CASSLYAGLNTEAFF.

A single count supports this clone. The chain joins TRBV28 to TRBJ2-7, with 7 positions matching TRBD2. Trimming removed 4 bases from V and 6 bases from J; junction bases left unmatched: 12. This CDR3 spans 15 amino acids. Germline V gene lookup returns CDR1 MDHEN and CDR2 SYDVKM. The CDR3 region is CASSSSGADLGEQYF. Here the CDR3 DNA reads TGTGCCAGCAGTTCTAGCGGAGCGGACCTCGGCGAGCAGTACTTC.

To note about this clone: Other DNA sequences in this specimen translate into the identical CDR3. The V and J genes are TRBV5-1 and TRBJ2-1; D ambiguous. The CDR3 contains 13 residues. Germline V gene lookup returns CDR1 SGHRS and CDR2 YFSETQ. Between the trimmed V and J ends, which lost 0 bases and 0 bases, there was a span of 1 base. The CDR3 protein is CASSLGSYNEQFF. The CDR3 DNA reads TGCGCCAGCAGCTTGGGCTCCTACAATGAGCAGTTCTTC.

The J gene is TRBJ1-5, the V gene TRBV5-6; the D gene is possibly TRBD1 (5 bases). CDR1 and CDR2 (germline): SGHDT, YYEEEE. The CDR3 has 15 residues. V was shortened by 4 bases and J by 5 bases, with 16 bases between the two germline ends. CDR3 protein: CASSPGHSPDQPQHF. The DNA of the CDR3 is TGTGCCAGCAGCCCCGGACACTCTCCCGATCAGCCCCAGCATTTT.

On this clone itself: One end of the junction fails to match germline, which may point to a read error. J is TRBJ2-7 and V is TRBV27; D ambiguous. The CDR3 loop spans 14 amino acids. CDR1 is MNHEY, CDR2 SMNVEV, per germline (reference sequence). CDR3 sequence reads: CASSFSRVGYGQYF. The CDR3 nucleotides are TGTGCCAGCAGTTTTTCCCGCGTCGGATACGGGCAGTACTTC.

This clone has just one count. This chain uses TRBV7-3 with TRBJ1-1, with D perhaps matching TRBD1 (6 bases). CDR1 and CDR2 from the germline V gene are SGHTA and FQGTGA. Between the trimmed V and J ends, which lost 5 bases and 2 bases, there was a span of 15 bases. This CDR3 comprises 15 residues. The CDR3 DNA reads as TGTGCCAGCAGCCGTCAGGGGAGCGGTAACACTGAAGCTTTCTTT. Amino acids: CASSRQGSGNTEAFF.

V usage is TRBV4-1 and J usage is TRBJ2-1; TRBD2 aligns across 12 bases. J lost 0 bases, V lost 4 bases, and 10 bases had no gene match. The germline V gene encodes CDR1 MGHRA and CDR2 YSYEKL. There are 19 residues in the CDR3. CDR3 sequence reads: CASSPLTSGRSRSYNEQFF. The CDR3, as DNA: TGCGCCAGCAGCCCTCTAACTAGCGGGAGGTCGCGCTCCTACAATGAGCAGTTCTTC.

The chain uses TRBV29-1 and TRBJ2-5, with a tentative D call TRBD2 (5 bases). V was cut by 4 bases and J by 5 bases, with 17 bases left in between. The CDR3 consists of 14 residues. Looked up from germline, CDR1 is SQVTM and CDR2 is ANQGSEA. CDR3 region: CSVGLALRVETQYF. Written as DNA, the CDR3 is TGCAGCGTTGGTTTAGCGCTGAGGGTGGAGACCCAGTACTTC. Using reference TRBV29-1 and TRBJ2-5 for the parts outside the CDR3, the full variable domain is SAVISQKPSRDICQRGTSLTIQCQVDSQVTMMFWYRQQPGQSLTLIATANQGSEATYESGFVIDKFPISRPNLTFSTLTVSNMSPEDSSIYLCSVGLALRVETQYFGPGTRLLVL.

The CDR3 sequence: CASSGGLAGADTQYF. The DNA of the CDR3 is TGTGCCAGCAGCGGGGGACTAGCGGGAGCAGATACGCAGTATTTT. The chain combines TRBV7-9 with TRBJ2-3; TRBD2 matches at 14 bases. The CDR3 is 15 residues long. The germline V gene has CDR1 SEHNR and CDR2 FQNEAQ (reference sequence). V lost 5 bases, J lost 4 bases, and 2 bases stayed unmatched.

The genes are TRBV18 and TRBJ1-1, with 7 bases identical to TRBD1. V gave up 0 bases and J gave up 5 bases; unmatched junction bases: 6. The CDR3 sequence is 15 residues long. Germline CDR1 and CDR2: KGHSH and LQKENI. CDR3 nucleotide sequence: TGTGCCAGCTCACCACCGGAGGGGGCTGAAACTGAAGCTTTCTTT. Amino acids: CASSPPEGAETEAFF. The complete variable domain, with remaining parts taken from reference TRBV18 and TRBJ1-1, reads NAGVMQNPRHLVRRRGQEARLRCSPMKGHSHVYWYRQLPEEGLKFMVYLQKENIIDESGMPKERFSAEFPKEGPSILRIQQVVRGDSAAYFCASSPPEGAETEAFFGQGTRLTVV.

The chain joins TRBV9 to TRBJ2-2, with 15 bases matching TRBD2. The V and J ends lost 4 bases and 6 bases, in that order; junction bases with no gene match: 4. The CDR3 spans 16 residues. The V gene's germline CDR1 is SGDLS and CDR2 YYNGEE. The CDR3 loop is CASSLRTSGRAGELFF. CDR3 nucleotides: TGTGCCAGCAGCCTCCGGACTAGCGGGAGGGCCGGGGAGCTGTTTTTT.

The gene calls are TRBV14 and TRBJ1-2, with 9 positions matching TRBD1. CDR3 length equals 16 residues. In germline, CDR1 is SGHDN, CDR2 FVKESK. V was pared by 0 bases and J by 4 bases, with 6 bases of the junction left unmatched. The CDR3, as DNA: TGTGCCAGCAGCCAAGAAACAGGGGGCGAGTTCTATGGCTACACCTTC. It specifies CASSQETGGEFYGYTF.

The CDR3 here is CASSLPGLAGAGEQYF. The CDR3 nucleotides read TGCGCCAGCAGCTTGCCCGGACTAGCGGGAGCTGGAGAGCAGTACTTC. The chain combines TRBV5-1 with TRBJ2-7, with 13 bases lining up with TRBD2. Germline-derived CDR1 and CDR2 are SGHRS and YFSETQ. The V segment lost 1 base and the J segment 7 bases; nucleotides outside the gene matches: 8. The CDR3 sequence is 16 residues long.

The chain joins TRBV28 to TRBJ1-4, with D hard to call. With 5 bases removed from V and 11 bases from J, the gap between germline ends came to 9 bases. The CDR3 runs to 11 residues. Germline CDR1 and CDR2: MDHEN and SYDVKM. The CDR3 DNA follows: TGTGCCAGCAGTCAGGTTGGGAAACTGTTTTTT. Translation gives CASSQVGKLFF.

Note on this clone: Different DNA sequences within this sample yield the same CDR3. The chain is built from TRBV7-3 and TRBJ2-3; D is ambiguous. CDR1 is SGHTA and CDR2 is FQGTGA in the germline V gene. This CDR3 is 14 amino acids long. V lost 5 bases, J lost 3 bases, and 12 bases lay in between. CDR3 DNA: TGTGCCAGCAGCCCGGCCTCTACAACAGATACGCAGTATTTT. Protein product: CASSPASTTDTQYF.

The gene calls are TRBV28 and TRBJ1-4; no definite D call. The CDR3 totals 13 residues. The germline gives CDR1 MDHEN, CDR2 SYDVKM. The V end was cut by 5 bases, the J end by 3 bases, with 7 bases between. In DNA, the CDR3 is TGTGCCAGCAGTGGTGCGGCTAATGAAAAACTGTTTTTT. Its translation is CASSGAANEKLFF.

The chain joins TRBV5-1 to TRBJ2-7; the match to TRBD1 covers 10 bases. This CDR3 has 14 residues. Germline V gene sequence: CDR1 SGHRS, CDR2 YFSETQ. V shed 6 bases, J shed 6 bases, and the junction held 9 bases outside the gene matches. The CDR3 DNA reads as TGCGCCAGCACCCTGGGGACAGGGGAGGTCGAGCAGTACTTC. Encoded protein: CASTLGTGEVEQYF.

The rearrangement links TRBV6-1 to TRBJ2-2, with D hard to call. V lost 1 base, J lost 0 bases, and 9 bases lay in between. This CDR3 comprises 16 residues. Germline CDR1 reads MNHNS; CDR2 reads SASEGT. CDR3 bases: TGTGCCAGCAGTGAAGTTGGGCGCGCGAACACCGGGGAGCTGTTTTTT. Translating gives CASSEVGRANTGELFF.